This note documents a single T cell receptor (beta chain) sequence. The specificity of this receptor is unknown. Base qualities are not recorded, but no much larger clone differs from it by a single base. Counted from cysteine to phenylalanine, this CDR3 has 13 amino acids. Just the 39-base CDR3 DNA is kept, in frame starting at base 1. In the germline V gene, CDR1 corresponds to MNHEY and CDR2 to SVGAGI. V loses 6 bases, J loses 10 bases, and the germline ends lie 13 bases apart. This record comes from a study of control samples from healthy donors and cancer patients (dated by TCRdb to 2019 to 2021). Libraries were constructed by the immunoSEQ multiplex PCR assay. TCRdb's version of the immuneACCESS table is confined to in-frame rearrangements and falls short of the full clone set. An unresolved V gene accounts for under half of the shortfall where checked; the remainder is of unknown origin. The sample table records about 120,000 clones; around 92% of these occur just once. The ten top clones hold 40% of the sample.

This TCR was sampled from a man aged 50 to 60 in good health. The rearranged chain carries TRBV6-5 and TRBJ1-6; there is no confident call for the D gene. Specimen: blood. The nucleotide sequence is TGTGCCAGCAGGGGCAGAGGGAACTCACCCCTCCACTTT. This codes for CASRGRGNSPLHF.